Included here is one T cell receptor (beta chain) sequence, with context. Its cognate antigen has yet to be identified. No base qualities exist here, and no much larger clone lies one base off it. The data belong to a study of beta chain features in type 1 diabetes listed by TCRdb under 2018. About the investigation overall: No differences in mean age, gender distribution, total cell number or subset yield were found between patients and healthy donors. A total of about 110 million sorted cells were examined across all samples, and the number of cells per subset was strongly correlated with RNA yield. In the study, TCRB repertoires of sorted circulating CD4+ T cell subsets from recently diagnosed type 1 diabetes patients were compared with those of matched healthy donors. Whereas all 28 donors provided naive and central memory subsets, regulatory and stem cell-like memory subsets were isolated from just 8 patients and roughly eight healthy donors. Findings and caveats that apply to the study as a whole: Because cDNA was sequenced instead of genomic DNA, highly expressing activated cells could be over-represented, though the groups showed no difference in activation or CD3 levels. Patients with type 1 diabetes made fewer insertions and deleted more nucleotides at VDJ recombination sites, implying thymic rearrangement abnormalities. Only small numbers of individuals were included in the HLA sub-analyses, which left unresolved whether HLA type had any influence on TCRB rearrangement. Naive, central memory and regulatory TCRB repertoires appeared to be more alike among patients than among healthy donors. Shorter templates might have been favored by PCR, but patient and control samples were amplified and corrected together, so both groups would have been affected equally by any skew. A moderate but significant shortening of TCRB CDR3 length was observed in type 1 diabetes patients in all four CD4+ subsets.

The entire isolated RNA was reverse transcribed using the High Capacity cDNA Reverse Transcription Kit, and thus expressed TCRB transcripts were sequenced. Survey-depth immunoSEQ sequencing was performed on stem cell-like memory T cell samples, with an average of roughly 990,000 total reads per sample. Sorted cells were lysed in RLT buffer and RNA was extracted with DNase-treated RNeasy Micro or Mini kits, depending on cell number. To prevent cross-contamination, every cell subset was processed on its own, while patient and healthy donor samples were processed together. The immunoSEQ multiplex PCR was used to amplify TCRB sequences from cDNA, generating 87-bp fragments that spanned the CDR3 region. Amplicons were sequenced on the Illumina HiSeq platform. The authors' analysis ran thus. PCR bias was corrected computationally using synthetic template baselines, and reads within Hamming distance 2 were collapsed, with unmergeable singletons discarded. Reads were aligned against IMGT so that V, D and J genes, CDR3 length and insertions or deletions at six rearrangement sites could be assigned. Within each subset, clonotype counts were normalized to the number of sorted cells before true diversity and Gini coefficients were calculated with the tcR R package. The overlap coefficient, calculated on TCRB nucleotide sequences, was used to quantify repertoire sharing. Not all clones reach the TCRdb copy of this immuneACCESS table, which keeps in-frame sequences only. Checked studies attribute under half of the gap to unresolved V genes and leave the rest unexplained. For V, J and clone size, that table is used; D and trimming come from the DNA. In all, the sample holds some 16,000 clones, and around 69% of those were seen once. The top ten hold approximately 0.31% of the sample.

From each donor, a single peripheral blood sample of about 100 mL on average was drawn into heparinised tubes. A BD FACSAria II was used to sort naive, central memory, regulatory and stem cell-like memory CD4+ T cells with a panel that included CD45RO, CCR7, CD25, CD127, CD95 and CD27. Purity was above 98% for every sorted population. PBMCs were separated immediately by Lymphoprep density gradient centrifugation and were stained directly, without being cultured. So that batch effects would be minimized, each experiment stained and sorted samples in pairs, pairing one healthy donor with one patient. This TCR came from a young woman with type 1 diabetes. Material: stem cell memory CD4+ T cells from blood. According to the study, the label for this sample's cell subset or site signals: stem cell-like memory CD4+ T cells.

In nucleotide form, the sequence is TGTGCCAGCAGCTTAGGACACAGCTATAGCAATCAGCCCCAGCATTTT. This codes for CASSLGHSYSNQPQHF. Rearrangement joined TRBV7-2 to TRBJ1-5, with the D gene not clear enough to name. The trim is 1 base for V and 0 bases for J, with a gap of 10 bases between the germline ends. As encoded in the germline V gene, CDR1 is SGHTA while CDR2 is FQGNSA. From its cysteine to its phenylalanine, the CDR3 spans 16 amino acids. CDR3 DNA only is kept here, 48 bases in frame from base 1.